This entry lists 6 T cell receptor beta chains sequenced from one sample in a study of cytomegalovirus exposure and HLA in healthy donors (dated by TCRdb to 2017 to 2019). The library was produced with the immunoSEQ multiplex PCR assay. A mixture of 60 forward primers for TCR Vbeta segments and 13 reverse primers for TCR Jbeta segments was used in the multiplex PCR. The source is immuneACCESS, and TCRdb retained only in-frame sequences with V and J called. Part of the clones is not carried over; for the studies checked, unresolved V genes explain less than half of this, and the remainder is unexplained. This sample gives roughly 100,000 clones in total; over 65% of them show up just once. In total, the top ten clones hold around 8.4% of the sample. Sequenced material: PBMCs. The receptors stem from a man aged 35-49 years in good health and CMV-seropositive.

Of note for this clone: One junction end disagrees with the germline gene, perhaps due to a read error. This sequence joins TRBV10-3 and TRBJ2-3; TRBD1 matches 8 bases. Germline V gives CDR1 ENHRY, CDR2 SYGVKD. The CDR3 contains 15 residues. The CDR3 DNA follows: TGTGCTATCAGAACTGGACAGGGTAGCACAGATACGCAGTATTTT. This encodes CAIRTGQGSTDTQYF.

The V gene is TRBV6-5, the J gene TRBJ2-1; TRBD2 matches at 10 bases. V was clipped by 6 bases and J by 4 bases; unmatched bases: 6. This CDR3 spans 15 amino acids. Germline CDR1 is MNHEY and CDR2 is SVGAGI. The CDR3 sequence is CASSLGAGGYNEQFF. In DNA, the CDR3 is TGTGCCAGCAGCCTGGGAGCGGGAGGGTACAATGAGCAGTTCTTC.

The V gene is TRBV28, the J gene TRBJ2-7; 9 nucleotides match TRBD2. The CDR3 has 14 residues. CDR1 and CDR2 from the germline V gene are MDHEN and SYDVKM. Unmatched junction bases numbered 6, after V lost 6 bases and J lost 3 bases. The CDR3 DNA is TGTGCCAGCAGAAGTAGCGGGGGAAGCTACGAGCAGTACTTC. Its translation: CASRSSGGSYEQYF.

This chain uses TRBV18 with TRBJ2-7; 10 bases align to TRBD2. Per germline, CDR1 KGHSH and CDR2 LQKENI. The CDR3 length is 16 residues. Unmatched junction bases numbered 7, after V lost 1 base and J lost 4 bases. CDR3: CASSPRGSGGAYEQYF. The CDR3 region has the DNA TGTGCCAGCTCACCACGGGGAAGCGGGGGGGCATACGAGCAGTACTTC.

The chain has TRBV27 and TRBJ2-3; no clear D. V lost 3 bases to trimming and J lost 0 bases, with 4 bases between them. The CDR3 length is 13 residues. CDR1 MNHEY and CDR2 SMNVEV come from the germline V gene (reference sequence). CDR3 amino acids: CASSLQSTDTQYF. As DNA, the CDR3 is TGTGCCAGCAGTTTGCAGAGCACAGATACGCAGTATTTT.

V is TRBV5-5 and J is TRBJ2-5, with 7 bases fitting TRBD2. CDR1 and CDR2 from the germline V gene are SGHKS and YYEKEE (reference sequence). V was clipped by 4 bases and J by 3 bases; unmatched bases: 9. This CDR3 has 15 residues. The DNA of the CDR3 is TGTGCCAGCAGCCCAGGTTGGCGGGAGAAAGAGACCCAGTACTTC. Residues: CASSPGWREKETQYF.